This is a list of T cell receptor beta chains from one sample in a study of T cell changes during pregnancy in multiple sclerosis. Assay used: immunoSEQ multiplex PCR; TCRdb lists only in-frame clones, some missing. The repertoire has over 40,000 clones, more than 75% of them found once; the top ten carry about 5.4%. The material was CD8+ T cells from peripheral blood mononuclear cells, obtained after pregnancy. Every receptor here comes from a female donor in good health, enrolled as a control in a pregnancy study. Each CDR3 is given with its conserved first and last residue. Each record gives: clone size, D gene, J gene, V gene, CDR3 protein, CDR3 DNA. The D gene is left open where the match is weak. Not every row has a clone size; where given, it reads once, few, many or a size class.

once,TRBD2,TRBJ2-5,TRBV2,CASSEPSGETQYF,TGTGCCAGCAGTGAGCCTAGCGGAGAGACCCAGTACTTC
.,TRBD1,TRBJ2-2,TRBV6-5,CASSYSTGGPGELFF,TGTGCCAGCAGTTACTCTACAGGGGGCCCCGGGGAGCTGTTTTTT
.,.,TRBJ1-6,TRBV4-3,CASSQDRATGTLNSPLHF,TGCGCCAGCAGCCAAGATAGGGCCACAGGGACCCTTAATTCACCCCTCCACTTT
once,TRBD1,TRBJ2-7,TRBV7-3,CASSRGQGSNEQYF,TGTGCCAGCAGCCGGGGACAGGGTTCCAACGAGCAGTACTTC
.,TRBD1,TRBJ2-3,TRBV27,CASSSRGPGDTQYF,TGTGCCAGCAGTTCTAGGGGGCCGGGAGATACGCAGTATTTT
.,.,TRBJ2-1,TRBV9,CASSVATGNEQFF,TGTGCCAGCAGCGTAGCTACGGGGAATGAGCAGTTCTTC
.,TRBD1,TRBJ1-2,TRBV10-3,CAISESGTGGSRGYTF,TGTGCCATCAGTGAGTCCGGAACAGGGGGCAGCCGAGGCTACACCTTC
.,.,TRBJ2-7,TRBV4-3,CASSQDFGDSGGEQYF,TGCGCCAGCAGCCAAGATTTTGGGGACTCAGGGGGGGAGCAGTACTTC
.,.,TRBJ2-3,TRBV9,CASMQADSSTDTQYF,TGTGCCAGCATGCAAGCGGATTCTAGCACAGATACGCAGTATTTT
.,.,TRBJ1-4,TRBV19,CASTFTWGQSEKLFF,TGTGCCAGTACCTTTACGTGGGGGCAGAGTGAAAAACTGTTTTTT
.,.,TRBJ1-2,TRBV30,CAWRREDSTYGYTF,TGTGCCTGGAGACGAGAGGACAGCACCTATGGCTACACCTTC
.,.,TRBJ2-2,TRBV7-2,CASSRRGSAGELFF,TGTGCCAGCAGCCGGAGAGGGTCGGCCGGGGAGCTGTTTTTT
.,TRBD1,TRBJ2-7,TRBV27,CASSFGTGHYEQYF,TGTGCCAGCAGTTTTGGGACAGGGCATTACGAGCAGTACTTC
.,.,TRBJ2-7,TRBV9,CASSRDTDEQYF,TGTGCCAGCAGCCGCGATACGGACGAGCAGTACTTC
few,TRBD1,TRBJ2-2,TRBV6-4,CASSKGQDGTGELFF,TGTGCCAGCAGTAAGGGACAGGACGGGACCGGGGAGCTGTTTTTT
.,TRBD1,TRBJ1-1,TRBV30,CAWSVGTVNTEAFF,TGTGCCTGGAGTGTCGGGACAGTGAACACTGAAGCTTTCTTT
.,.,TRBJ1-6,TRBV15,CATSRAGVDSPLHF,TGTGCCACCAGCAGGGCAGGGGTGGATTCACCCCTCCACTTT
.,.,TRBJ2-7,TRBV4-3,CASSLLEGDEQYF,TGCGCCAGCAGCCTCCTTGAGGGGGACGAGCAGTACTTC
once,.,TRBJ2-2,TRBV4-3,CASSDRTYTGELFF,TGCGCCAGCAGCGATCGGACATACACCGGGGAGCTGTTTTTT
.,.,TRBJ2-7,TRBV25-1,CASSELPGYEQYF,TGTGCCAGCAGTGAATTACCCGGCTACGAGCAGTACTTC
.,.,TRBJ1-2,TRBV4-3,CASSQDRFYGYTF,TGCGCCAGCAGCCAAGACAGGTTCTATGGCTACACCTTC
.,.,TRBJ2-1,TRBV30,CAWSDLAGYNEQFF,TGTGCCTGGAGTGATTTGGCAGGGTACAATGAGCAGTTCTTC
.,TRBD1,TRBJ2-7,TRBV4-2,CASSQEGQGAGHYEQYF,TGTGCCAGCAGCCAAGAAGGGCAGGGGGCCGGGCACTACGAGCAGTACTTC
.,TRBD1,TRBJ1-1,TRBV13,CASSYGTVNTEAFF,TGTGCCAGCAGCTATGGGACAGTGAACACTGAAGCTTTCTTT
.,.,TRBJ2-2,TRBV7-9,CASSFFNTGELFF,TGTGCCAGCAGCTTCTTTAACACCGGGGAGCTGTTTTTT
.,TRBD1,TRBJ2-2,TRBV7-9,CASSSPGQGTGELFF,TGTGCCAGCAGCTCCCCGGGACAGGGGACCGGGGAGCTGTTTTTT
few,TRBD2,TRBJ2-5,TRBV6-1,CASSDGGGGAETQYF,TGTGCCAGCAGCGATGGCGGGGGGGGCGCGGAGACCCAGTACTTC
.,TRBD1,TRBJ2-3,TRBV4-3,CASSPSGQDTDTQYF,TGCGCCAGCAGCCCCTCGGGACAGGATACAGATACGCAGTATTTT
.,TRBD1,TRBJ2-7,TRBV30,CAWNRGRFPHEQYF,TGTGCCTGGAACAGGGGGCGCTTCCCTCACGAGCAGTACTTC
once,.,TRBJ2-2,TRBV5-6,CASSLTLTGYTGELFF,TGTGCCAGCAGCTTGACTCTCACCGGGTACACCGGGGAGCTGTTTTTT
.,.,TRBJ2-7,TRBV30,CAWSVLEGSYEQYF,TGTGCCTGGAGTGTACTGGAGGGAAGCTACGAGCAGTACTTC
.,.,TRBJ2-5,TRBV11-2,CASSPFYEAETQYF,TGTGCCAGCAGCCCTTTCTACGAAGCGGAGACCCAGTACTTC
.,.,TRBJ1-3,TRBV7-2,CASSEQAFSGNTIYF,TGTGCCAGCAGCGAACAGGCCTTCTCTGGAAACACCATATATTTT
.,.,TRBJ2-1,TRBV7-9,CASSARQFVEQFF,TGTGCCAGCAGCGCGCGACAGTTTGTTGAGCAGTTCTTC
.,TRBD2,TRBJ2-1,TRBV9,CASSVSGAGNEQFF,TGTGCCAGCAGCGTAAGCGGGGCGGGGAATGAGCAGTTCTTC
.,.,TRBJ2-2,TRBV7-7,CASSLAAGRNTGELFF,TGTGCTAGCAGCTTAGCTGCAGGTCGGAACACCGGGGAGCTGTTTTTT
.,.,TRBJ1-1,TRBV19,CASSQAGAVTEAFF,TGTGCCAGTAGTCAAGCAGGGGCGGTCACTGAAGCTTTCTTT
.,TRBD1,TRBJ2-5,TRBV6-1,CASSETPGQGRETQYF,TGTGCCAGCAGTGAGACACCGGGACAGGGTCGAGAGACCCAGTACTTC
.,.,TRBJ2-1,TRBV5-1,CASSLEGGYNEQFF,TGCGCCAGCAGCTTGGAGGGGGGGTACAATGAGCAGTTCTTC
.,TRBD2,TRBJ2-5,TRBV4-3,CASSRVAGGEAQETQYF,TGCGCCAGCAGCCGGGTAGCGGGGGGTGAGGCCCAAGAGACCCAGTACTTC
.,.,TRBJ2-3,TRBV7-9,CASPDSAGDTQYF,TGTGCCAGCCCCGACTCGGCCGGGGATACGCAGTATTTT
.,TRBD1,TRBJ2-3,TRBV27,CASRKGTADTQYF,TGTGCCAGCAGAAAAGGGACAGCAGATACGCAGTATTTT
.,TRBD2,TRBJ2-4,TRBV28,CASSSARTSRSIQYF,TGTGCCAGCAGTTCCGCCAGGACTAGTCGGAGCATTCAGTACTTC
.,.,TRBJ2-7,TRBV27,CASSFLGEMSEQYF,TGTGCCAGCAGTTTTTTAGGGGAAATGAGCGAGCAGTACTTC
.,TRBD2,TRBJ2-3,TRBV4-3,CASSQDLTSGGADTQYF,TGCGCCAGCAGCCAAGACCTGACTAGCGGGGGAGCGGATACGCAGTATTTT
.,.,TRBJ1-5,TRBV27,CASGGANQPQHF,TGTGCCAGCGGAGGGGCCAATCAGCCCCAGCATTTT
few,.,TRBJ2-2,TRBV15,CATSLEGTNTGELFF,TGTGCCACCAGCCTCGAGGGTACGAACACCGGGGAGCTGTTTTTT
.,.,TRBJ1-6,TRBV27,CASSSHYNSPLHF,TGTGCCAGCAGTTCCCATTATAATTCACCCCTCCACTTT
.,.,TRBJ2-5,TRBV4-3,CASSPAGISETQYF,TGCGCCAGCAGCCCCGCAGGGATCTCGGAGACCCAGTACTTC
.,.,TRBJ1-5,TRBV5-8,CASSPEGDVVGPQHF,TGTGCCAGCAGCCCCGAGGGGGATGTAGTAGGACCCCAGCATTTT
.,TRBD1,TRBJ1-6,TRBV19,CASSMDRAYNSPLHF,TGTGCCAGTAGTATGGACAGGGCCTATAATTCACCCCTCCACTTT
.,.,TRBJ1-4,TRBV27,CASSPQATNEKLFF,TGTGCCAGCAGTCCACAAGCAACTAATGAAAAACTGTTTTTT
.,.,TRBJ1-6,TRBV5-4,CASSFYRAADSPLHF,TGTGCCAGCAGCTTCTACAGGGCCGCCGATTCACCCCTCCACTTT
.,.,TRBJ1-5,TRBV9,CASSAGSNQPQHF,TGTGCCAGCAGCGCCGGGAGCAATCAGCCCCAGCATTTT
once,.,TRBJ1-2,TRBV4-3,CASSQDKGPHYGYTF,TGCGCCAGCAGCCAAGATAAGGGGCCCCACTATGGCTACACCTTC